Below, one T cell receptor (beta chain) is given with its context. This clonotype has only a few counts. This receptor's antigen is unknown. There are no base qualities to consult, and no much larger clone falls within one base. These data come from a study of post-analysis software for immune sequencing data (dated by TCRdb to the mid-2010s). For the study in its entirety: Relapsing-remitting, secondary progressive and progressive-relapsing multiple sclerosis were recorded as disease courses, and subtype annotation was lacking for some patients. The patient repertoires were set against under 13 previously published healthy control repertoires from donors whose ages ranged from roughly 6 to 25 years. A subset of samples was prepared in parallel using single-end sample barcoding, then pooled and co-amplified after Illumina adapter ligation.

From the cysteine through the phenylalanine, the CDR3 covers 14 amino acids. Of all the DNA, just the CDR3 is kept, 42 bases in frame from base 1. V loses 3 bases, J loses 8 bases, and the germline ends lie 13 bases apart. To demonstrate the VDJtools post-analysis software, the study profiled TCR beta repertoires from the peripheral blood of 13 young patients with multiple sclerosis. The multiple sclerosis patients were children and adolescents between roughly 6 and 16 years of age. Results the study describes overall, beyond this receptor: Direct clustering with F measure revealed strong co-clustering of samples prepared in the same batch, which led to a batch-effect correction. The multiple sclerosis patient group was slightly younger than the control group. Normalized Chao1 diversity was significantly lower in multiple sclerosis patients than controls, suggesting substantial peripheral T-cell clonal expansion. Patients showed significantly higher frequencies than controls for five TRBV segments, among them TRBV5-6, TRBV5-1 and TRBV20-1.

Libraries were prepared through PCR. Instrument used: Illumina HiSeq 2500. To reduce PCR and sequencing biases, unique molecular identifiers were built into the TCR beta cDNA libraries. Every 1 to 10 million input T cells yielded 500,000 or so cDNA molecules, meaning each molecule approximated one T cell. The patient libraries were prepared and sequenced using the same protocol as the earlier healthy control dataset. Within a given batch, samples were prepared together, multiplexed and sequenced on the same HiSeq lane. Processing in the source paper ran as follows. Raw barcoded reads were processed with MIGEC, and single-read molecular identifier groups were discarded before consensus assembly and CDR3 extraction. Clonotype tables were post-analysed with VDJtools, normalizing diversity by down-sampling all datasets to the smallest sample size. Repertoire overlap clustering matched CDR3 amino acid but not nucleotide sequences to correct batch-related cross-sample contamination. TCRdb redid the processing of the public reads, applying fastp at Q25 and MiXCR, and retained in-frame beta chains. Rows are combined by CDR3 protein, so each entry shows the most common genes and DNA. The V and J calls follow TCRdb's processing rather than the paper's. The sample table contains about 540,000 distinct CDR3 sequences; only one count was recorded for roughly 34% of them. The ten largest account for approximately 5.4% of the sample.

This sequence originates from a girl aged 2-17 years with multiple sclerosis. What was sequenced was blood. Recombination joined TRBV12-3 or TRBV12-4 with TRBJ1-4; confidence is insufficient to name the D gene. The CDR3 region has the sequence CASSFSRIDEKLFF. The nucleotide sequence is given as TGTGCCAGCAGTTTCTCGAGGATTGACGAAAAACTGTTTTTT.